The clone carrying this TCR beta chain has only a few counts. Its antigen is still unknown. Germline V gene sequence: CDR1 SGHRS, CDR2 YFSETQ. V lost 1 base, J lost 3 bases, and 11 bases lay in between. The CDR3 has 15 amino acids. This specimen belongs to a study of T cells after yellow fever vaccination. General observations from the study: Although most clonotypes did not, a small share appeared in both CD4 and CD8 compartments. From the bulk population, abundant clonotypes could contaminate and appear within FACS-sorted repertoires. Subsequent booster samples again held most clones from primary vaccination (96% CD4, approximately 86% CD8).

By 5'RACE template switching, TCR cDNA was produced, with a universal primer site and UMIs added in the process. TCRdb analysed the 5' RACE reads with MiXCR anew, one entry per CDR3 protein. This sample carries just under 600,000 distinct CDR3 sequences, 13% of them seen once, and the ten largest clones take about an eighth. The material sequenced was PBMCs, taken on the day of the yellow fever booster vaccination. The TCR comes from a young man who received the YFV17D yellow fever vaccine. The rearrangement joins TRBV5-1 to TRBJ2-1, with no clear D. For the CDR3, the DNA is TGCGCCAGCAGCTTGTTCCGCGGAGACTACAATGAGCAGTTCTTC. It codes for CASSLFRGDYNEQFF.